This passage covers 2 T cell receptor beta chains from one sample sequenced in a study of lymphopenia after photon versus proton radiotherapy. The table came from immunoSEQ multiplex PCR; TCRdb's copy has only in-frame clones and leaves some out. The sample has tens of thousands of clones; roughly nine tenths are singletons. The starting material was peripheral blood, obtained from a patient treated with photon-based radiotherapy. These receptors originate from a man aged 55 to 69 with cholangiocarcinoma.

CDR3 region: CASSPNPLAYSTDTQYF. The CDR3 bases are TGTGCCAGCAGCCCCAACCCTCTAGCGTATAGCACAGATACGCAGTATTTT. The chain employs TRBV7-9 and TRBJ2-3, with D possibly TRBD2 on 6 matching bases. The CDR3 sequence is 17 residues long. Trimming took off 5 bases at V and 0 bases at J, with 18 bases between the two ends. Germline V gene data show CDR1 as SEHNR and CDR2 as FQNEAQ (reference sequence). The variable domain in full, with the rest retrieved from reference TRBV7-9 and TRBJ2-3, is DTGVSQNPRHKITKRGQNVTFRCDPISEHNRLYWYRQTLGQGPEFLTYFQNEAQLEKSRLLSDRFSAERPKGSFSTLEIQRTEQGDSAMYLCASSPNPLAYSTDTQYFGPGTRLTVL.

The chain employs TRBV5-5 and TRBJ1-1; the match to TRBD1 covers 9 bases. The CDR3 length is 14 residues. CDR1 is SGHKS and CDR2 is YYEKEE in the germline V gene (reference sequence). V lost 1 base and J lost 4; bases outside the gene matches: 2. The CDR3 DNA reads TGTGCCAGCAGCTTGCACAGGGGGCCCACTGAAGCTTTCTTT. Protein product: CASSLHRGPTEAFF.